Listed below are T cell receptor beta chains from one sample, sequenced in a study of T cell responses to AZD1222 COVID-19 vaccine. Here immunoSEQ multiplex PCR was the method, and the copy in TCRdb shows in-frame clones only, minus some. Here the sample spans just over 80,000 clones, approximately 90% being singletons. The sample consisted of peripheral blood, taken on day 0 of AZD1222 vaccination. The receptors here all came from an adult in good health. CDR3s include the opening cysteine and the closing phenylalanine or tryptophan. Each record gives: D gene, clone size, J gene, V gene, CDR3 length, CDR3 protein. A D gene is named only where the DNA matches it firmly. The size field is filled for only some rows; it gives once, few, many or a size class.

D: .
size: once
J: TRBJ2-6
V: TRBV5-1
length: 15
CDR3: CASSFGGSGANVLTF

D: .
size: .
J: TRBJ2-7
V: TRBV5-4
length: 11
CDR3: CASSVGGEQYF

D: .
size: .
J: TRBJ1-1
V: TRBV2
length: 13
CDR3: CASRDLEGTEAFF

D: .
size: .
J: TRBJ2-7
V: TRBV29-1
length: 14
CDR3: CSAIGRSSSYEQYF

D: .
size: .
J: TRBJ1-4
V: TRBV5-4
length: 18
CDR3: CASSLASGPGRTNEKLFF

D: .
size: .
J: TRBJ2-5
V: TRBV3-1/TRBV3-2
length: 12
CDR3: CASSQGDGTQYF

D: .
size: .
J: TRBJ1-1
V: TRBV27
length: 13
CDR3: CATSATMNTEAFF

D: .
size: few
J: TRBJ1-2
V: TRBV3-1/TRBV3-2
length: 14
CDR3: CATSKGVLNYGYTF

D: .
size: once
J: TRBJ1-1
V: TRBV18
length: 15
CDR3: CASSPVGRMNTEAFF

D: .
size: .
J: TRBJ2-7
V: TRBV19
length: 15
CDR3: CASSYGGAVSYEQYF

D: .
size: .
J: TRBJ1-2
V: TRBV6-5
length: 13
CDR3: CASSYSRNYGYTF

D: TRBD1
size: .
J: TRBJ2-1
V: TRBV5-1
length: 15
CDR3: CASTPGQNQYNEQFF

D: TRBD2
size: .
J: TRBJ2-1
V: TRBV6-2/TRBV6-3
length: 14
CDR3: CASSQAGTSREQFF

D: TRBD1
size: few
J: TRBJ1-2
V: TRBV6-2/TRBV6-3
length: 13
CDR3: CASSGQGVYGYTF

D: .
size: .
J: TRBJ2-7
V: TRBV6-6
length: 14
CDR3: CASRTGTEPYEQYF

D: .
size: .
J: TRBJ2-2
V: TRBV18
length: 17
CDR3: CASSPTAAAGNTGELFF

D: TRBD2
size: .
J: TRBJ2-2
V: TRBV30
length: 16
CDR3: CARAALAGVATGELFF

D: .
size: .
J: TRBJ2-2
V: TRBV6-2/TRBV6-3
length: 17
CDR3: CASTPRGASWDTGELFF

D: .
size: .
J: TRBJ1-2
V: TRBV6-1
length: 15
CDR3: CASSEELAGLRGYTF

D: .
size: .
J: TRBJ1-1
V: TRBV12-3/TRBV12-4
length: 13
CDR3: CASTSYGNTEAFF

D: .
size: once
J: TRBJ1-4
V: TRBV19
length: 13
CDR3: CASSPRGREKLFF

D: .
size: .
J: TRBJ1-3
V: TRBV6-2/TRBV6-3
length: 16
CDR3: CASSPSTGEFGNTIYF

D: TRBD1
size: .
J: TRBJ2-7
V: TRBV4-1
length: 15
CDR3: CASSQETGGLLEQYF

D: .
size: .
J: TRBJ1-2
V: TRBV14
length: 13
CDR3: CASSRDGLYGYTF

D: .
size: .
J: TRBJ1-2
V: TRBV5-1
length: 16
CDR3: CASSLGRAMLGEGYTF

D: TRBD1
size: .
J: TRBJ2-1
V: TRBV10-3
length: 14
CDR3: CAISENFRDSEQFF

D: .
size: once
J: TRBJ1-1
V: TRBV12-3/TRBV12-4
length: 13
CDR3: CASSTGLRTEAFF

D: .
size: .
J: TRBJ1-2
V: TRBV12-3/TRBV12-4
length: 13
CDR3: CASSLTVNYGYTF

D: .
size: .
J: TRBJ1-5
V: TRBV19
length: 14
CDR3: CASSWAQGNQPQHF

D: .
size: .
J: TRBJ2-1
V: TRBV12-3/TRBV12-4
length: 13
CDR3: CASSPIFVGGQFF

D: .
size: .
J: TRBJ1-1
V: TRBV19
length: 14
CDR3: CASSPGTGDFEAFF

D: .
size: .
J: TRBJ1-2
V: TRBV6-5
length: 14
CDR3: CASRSRGVNAGYTF

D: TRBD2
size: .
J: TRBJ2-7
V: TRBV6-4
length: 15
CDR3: CASSDPTSRSYEQYF

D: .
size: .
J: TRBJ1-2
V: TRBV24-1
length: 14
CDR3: CATSDWGLSYGYTF

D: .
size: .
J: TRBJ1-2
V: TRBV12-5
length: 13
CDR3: CASGLRQSYGYTF

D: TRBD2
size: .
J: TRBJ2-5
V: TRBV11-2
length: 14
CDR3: CASSLGLVQETQYF